Listed below are T cell receptor beta chains from one sample, sequenced in a study of blood T cell repertoires in COVID-19. TCRdb's table, derived via immunoSEQ multiplex PCR, lists solely in-frame clones and lacks some. The sample records 170,000 or so clones, over 80% being singletons. Material for sequencing was peripheral blood. The source is an older woman with acute or convalescent COVID-19. Each CDR3 is given with its conserved first and last residue. Each record gives: V gene, D gene, CDR3 protein. A D gene is named only where the DNA matches it firmly.

TRBV7-8,.,CASSFKPRDEQYF
TRBV9,TRBD1,CASSARQGQETQYF
TRBV3-1/TRBV3-2,.,CASSQDSKRETQYF
TRBV7-2,TRBD1,CASSSLDRGVDGYTF
TRBV2,TRBD2,CASRLAGAGEQYF
TRBV30,.,CAWTPRGNTIYF
TRBV18,TRBD1,CASSGQVISYEQYF
TRBV5-8,.,CASSLDTGDIQYF
TRBV7-2,.,CASSLSKLRETQYF
TRBV19,TRBD1,CASSNRTGGAVNQPQHF
TRBV5-4,TRBD2,CASRGGLTGELFF
TRBV4-2,.,CASRRTGNYGYTF
TRBV6-2/TRBV6-3,TRBD1,CASSYSDRGPGTEAFF
TRBV5-1,TRBD1,CASSPDRGRDTQYF
TRBV6-2/TRBV6-3,.,CASSYLKPTGELFF
TRBV18,TRBD2,CASSPGGNEQYF
TRBV24-1,TRBD1,CATSRRDRNYGYTF
TRBV5-1,TRBD1,CASSLGDRGYEQYF
TRBV6-5,TRBD1,CASRRQGAGNTIYF
TRBV20-1,.,CSASRQNGYTF
TRBV20-1,.,CSARGVGEQFF
TRBV28,.,CASRRTIQGNYGYTF
TRBV11-2,.,CASSFPGPNLEKLFF
TRBV5-1,TRBD2,CASSTSGGTSGANVLTF
TRBV5-1,.,CASAAGGETQYF
TRBV4-1,TRBD1,CASSQGEGTGYGYTF
TRBV5-3,TRBD1,CARTTRTRGQGKSYEQYF
TRBV29-1,.,CSVGSYGEQFF
TRBV6-5,.,CASSYTVRVGDTQYF
TRBV23-1,.,CASSPIPISGDEQYF
TRBV7-9,TRBD1,CASSSGQGANTGELFF
TRBV27,.,CASSSRSRTGNTIYF
TRBV18,TRBD1,CASSPGQGVGTQYF
TRBV9,.,CASSVGTPVNTGELFF
TRBV28,.,CASRLQGDYGYTF
TRBV12-3/TRBV12-4,.,CASSHTGHEQYF
TRBV2,.,CASSEGGGRGSEKLFF
TRBV5-3,.,CARSLGGGGYGYTF
TRBV7-2,TRBD1,CASSTDRARGGELFF
TRBV30,.,CAWSGTGSQPQHF
TRBV9,TRBD2,CASSVSGSYEQYF
TRBV7-6,TRBD2,CASSLAGTTSTDTQYF
TRBV4-1,.,CASSQPAGSSYNSPLHF
TRBV6-6,.,CASSYPAGASTDTQYF
TRBV7-8,TRBD2,CASSLGSLAPRAYEQYF
TRBV21-1,.,CASSKARPQVATSYEQYF
TRBV9,.,CASSVGLGSPGEKLFF
TRBV6-5,TRBD1,CASRGQGTYEQYF
TRBV7-2,TRBD2,CASSQGLAGATDTQYF
TRBV6-2/TRBV6-3,TRBD2,CASSYLAVYTGELFF
TRBV4-1,TRBD1,CASSPLGQRTYNEQFF